This T cell receptor (beta chain) derives from a study of blood T cell repertoires in COVID-19. Study-level background: Sample material is recorded as cDNA or gDNA derived from T cells, B-cell-depleted T cells, or PBMCs.

V gave up 3 bases and J gave up 7 bases, with 12 bases separating them. The CDR3 covers 13 residues. Germline CDR1 is LNHDA and CDR2 is SQIVND (reference sequence). Assay: immunoSEQ multiplex PCR; the TCRdb copy retains only in-frame clones and omits some. The data show about 150,000 clones, 84% seen once. The sequence came from a human donor in a cohort sampled during active COVID-19. The rearrangement uses TRBV19 and TRBJ1-1, with D possibly TRBD1 on 6 matching bases. The specimen sequenced was peripheral blood. The CDR3 DNA follows: TGTGCCAGTAGTATTCGACAGGTGGGTGAAGCTTTCTTT. Translating it yields CASSIRQVGEAFF.